A selection of T cell receptor beta chains follows, all from one sample in a study of PD-L1 blockade in urothelial cancer. Sequencing used immunoSEQ multiplex PCR; TCRdb keeps in-frame clones, though not all of them. This table has about 74,000 clones, under 90% appearing once. The sample consisted of PBMCs, taken around atezolizumab (anti-PD-L1) treatment. These receptors came from an older man with urothelial cancer. CDR3s include the opening cysteine and the closing phenylalanine or tryptophan. The D gene is left open where the match is weak.

d_gene	j_gene	v_gene	CDR3aa
NA	TRBJ1-5	TRBV6-6	CASSSPGQAYQPQHF
TRBD1	TRBJ1-1	TRBV29-1	CSVGDRGGTEAFF
TRBD2	TRBJ2-3	TRBV7-6	CASSRTSGFTDTQYF
NA	TRBJ1-2	TRBV7-9	CASSHSYGYTF
NA	TRBJ2-3	TRBV6-1	CASRRGSTDTQYF
NA	TRBJ2-7	TRBV5-4	CASSSYPEHYEQYF
TRBD2	TRBJ2-5	TRBV7-2	CASSRVPGTSGWETQYF
NA	TRBJ1-1	TRBV28	CASSAAEAAHTEAFF
NA	TRBJ2-2	TRBV5-6	CASSLTGPGELFF
NA	TRBJ1-1	TRBV11-2	CASSLTGNTEAFF
NA	TRBJ2-1	TRBV7-6	CASSLVSRGDHEQFF
TRBD1	TRBJ2-5	TRBV19	CASDPGQQGTQYF
NA	TRBJ2-2	TRBV11-1	CASSLGPTGELFF
NA	TRBJ1-5	TRBV7-8	CASGVKTDQPQHF
NA	TRBJ2-3	TRBV9	CASSGSSGSTDTQYF
TRBD2	TRBJ2-1	TRBV28	CAIPSGSDNEQFF
NA	TRBJ2-4	TRBV6-5	CASSQGYIQYF
TRBD2	TRBJ2-3	TRBV6-6	CASSSPRREVLDTQYF
TRBD2	TRBJ2-7	TRBV5-1	CASSFSGDEQYF
NA	TRBJ2-1	TRBV7-9	CASSFLGSGGANEQFF
NA	TRBJ2-2	TRBV28	CASSLSTTGTGELFF
NA	TRBJ2-1	TRBV9	CASSVEGADYNEQFF
NA	TRBJ2-2	TRBV11-2	CASSPTSWYTGELFF
NA	TRBJ2-2	TRBV19	CASSILDRNTGELFF
NA	TRBJ2-4	TRBV5-1	CASSFMGAGDIQYF
NA	TRBJ2-7	TRBV10-2	CASSGGDEQYF
TRBD1	TRBJ1-4	TRBV18	CASSPVVGTGHEKLFF
TRBD2	TRBJ2-3	TRBV4-1	CASSQDWGRALLGTDTQYF
TRBD2	TRBJ2-2	TRBV4-1	CASSQAVWQREITGELFF
NA	TRBJ2-7	TRBV28	CASSPRGASYEQYF
NA	TRBJ2-1	TRBV9	CASSVGDKGYNEQFF
NA	TRBJ2-2	TRBV5-4	CASSLAEARSTGELFF
NA	TRBJ1-3	TRBV11-2	CASSLAGVPSGNTIYF
TRBD1	TRBJ1-1	TRBV19	CASSISQGPYTEAFF
NA	TRBJ2-1	TRBV5-8	CASSTGLISYNEQFF
NA	TRBJ2-4	TRBV6-5	CASSVSIAKNIQYF
NA	TRBJ1-5	TRBV5-1	CASSPGTVSNQPQHF
TRBD1	TRBJ2-2	TRBV6-6	CASSSILTGAGELFF
NA	TRBJ2-2	TRBV5-1	CASSPLGAINTGELFF
TRBD1	TRBJ1-2	TRBV7-9	CASSLGTEGRYGYTF
NA	TRBJ1-1	TRBV18	CASSPRGGGNTEAFF
TRBD1	TRBJ2-7	TRBV6-5	CASSYRQGVYEQYF
TRBD1	TRBJ1-2	TRBV29-1	CSAQQGASYGYTF
NA	TRBJ1-3	TRBV9	CASSAKTTGRGNTIYF
NA	TRBJ1-2	TRBV2	CASSEAEGTTYGYTF
NA	TRBJ2-7	TRBV5-1	CASSLEQFSYEQYF
TRBD2	TRBJ2-7	TRBV9	CASSESGAYEQYF
NA	TRBJ2-5	TRBV7-9	CASSLGGGETQYF
NA	TRBJ1-4	TRBV28	CASSLLRGTPEKLFF
TRBD1	TRBJ2-7	TRBV7-8	CASRPGQGFSYEQYF
NA	TRBJ2-7	TRBV10-3	CAISVSYEQYF
NA	TRBJ2-2	TRBV28	CASSSPGANTGELFF